The rows below give T cell receptor beta chains drawn from one sample of a study of T cell changes during pregnancy in multiple sclerosis. Data came from immunoSEQ multiplex PCR; TCRdb stores just in-frame clones and leaves some out. The sample yields around 99,000 clones, roughly 90% seen once. This material consisted of peripheral blood, taken in the third trimester of pregnancy. These TCRs come from a female donor in good health, enrolled as a control in a pregnancy study. Both conserved end residues are part of each CDR3. Each record gives: V gene, D gene, clone size, J gene, CDR3 protein, CDR3 DNA. A D gene is named only where the DNA matches it firmly. Clone sizes are given selectively: once, few, many, or a class where the clone is expanded.

v_call: TRBV5-1; d_call: .; clone_size: .; j_call: TRBJ1-4; cdr3_aa: CASSWAGGAREKLFF; cdr3_nt: TGCGCCAGCAGCTGGGCGGGGGGGGCTCGTGAAAAACTGTTTTTT
v_call: TRBV5-8; d_call: TRBD1; clone_size: .; j_call: TRBJ2-5; cdr3_aa: CASSDRDSRSTQYF; cdr3_nt: TGTGCCAGCAGCGATCGGGACAGCCGGTCGACCCAGTACTTC
v_call: TRBV7-2; d_call: TRBD2; clone_size: .; j_call: TRBJ2-7; cdr3_aa: CASSPSGGAYEQYF; cdr3_nt: TGTGCCAGCAGCCCTAGCGGGGGGGCTTACGAGCAGTACTTC
v_call: TRBV10-3; d_call: TRBD2; clone_size: .; j_call: TRBJ2-2; cdr3_aa: CAINLAGGTGELFF; cdr3_nt: TGTGCCATCAATCTAGCGGGGGGCACCGGGGAGCTGTTTTTT
v_call: TRBV4-3; d_call: .; clone_size: .; j_call: TRBJ2-2; cdr3_aa: CASSQSPQGRGELFF; cdr3_nt: TGCGCCAGCAGCCAGAGTCCACAGGGTCGGGGGGAGCTGTTTTTT
v_call: TRBV27; d_call: TRBD1; clone_size: once; j_call: TRBJ1-2; cdr3_aa: CASKPDRGRGYGYTF; cdr3_nt: TGTGCCAGCAAACCCGACAGGGGGCGGGGCTATGGCTACACCTTC
v_call: TRBV5-4; d_call: TRBD1; clone_size: .; j_call: TRBJ2-7; cdr3_aa: CASSLDRGSSYEQYF; cdr3_nt: TGTGCCAGCAGCTTGGACAGGGGAAGCTCCTACGAGCAGTACTTC
v_call: TRBV7-8; d_call: .; clone_size: once; j_call: TRBJ2-7; cdr3_aa: CASSPSQGNQYEQYF; cdr3_nt: TGTGCCAGCAGCCCTAGTCAGGGGAATCAGTACGAGCAGTACTTC
v_call: TRBV11-3; d_call: TRBD1; clone_size: .; j_call: TRBJ1-4; cdr3_aa: CASSRGTGPNEKLFF; cdr3_nt: TGTGCCAGCAGCCGCGGGACAGGCCCTAATGAAAAACTGTTTTTT
v_call: TRBV5-4; d_call: .; clone_size: .; j_call: TRBJ2-5; cdr3_aa: CASSLDLAQGRGETQYF; cdr3_nt: TGTGCCAGCAGCTTGGATCTAGCCCAGGGGCGTGGAGAGACCCAGTACTTC
v_call: TRBV29-1; d_call: .; clone_size: .; j_call: TRBJ2-7; cdr3_aa: CSVGGNEQYF; cdr3_nt: TGCAGCGTTGGGGGCAACGAGCAGTACTTC
v_call: TRBV7-9; d_call: .; clone_size: .; j_call: TRBJ2-7; cdr3_aa: CASSVTEYEQYF; cdr3_nt: TGTGCCAGCAGCGTGACGGAGTACGAGCAGTACTTC
v_call: TRBV19; d_call: TRBD1; clone_size: once; j_call: TRBJ1-6; cdr3_aa: CASTGQGDSPLHF; cdr3_nt: TGTGCCAGTACAGGACAGGGTGATTCACCCCTCCACTTT
v_call: TRBV30; d_call: .; clone_size: .; j_call: TRBJ2-5; cdr3_aa: CAWTVEETQYF; cdr3_nt: TGTGCCTGGACCGTAGAAGAGACCCAGTACTTC
v_call: TRBV30; d_call: TRBD1; clone_size: .; j_call: TRBJ2-7; cdr3_aa: CAWLGRDRPFYEQYF; cdr3_nt: TGTGCCTGGTTAGGAAGGGACAGACCATTCTACGAGCAGTACTTC
v_call: TRBV19; d_call: .; clone_size: .; j_call: TRBJ1-2; cdr3_aa: CASSTGKYGYTF; cdr3_nt: TGTGCCAGTAGCACCGGGAAGTATGGCTACACCTTC
v_call: TRBV7-9; d_call: TRBD1; clone_size: .; j_call: TRBJ2-7; cdr3_aa: CASSLVGGQYEQYF; cdr3_nt: TGTGCCAGCAGCTTAGTTGGGGGACAGTACGAGCAGTACTTC
v_call: TRBV29-1; d_call: TRBD2; clone_size: .; j_call: TRBJ2-6; cdr3_aa: CSVREGGISGANVLTF; cdr3_nt: TGCAGCGTTCGGGAGGGCGGAATCTCTGGGGCCAACGTCCTGACTTTC
v_call: TRBV4-2; d_call: .; clone_size: .; j_call: TRBJ2-3; cdr3_aa: CASSQGLDTQYF; cdr3_nt: TGTGCCAGCAGCCAGGGACTTGATACGCAGTATTTT
v_call: TRBV10-3; d_call: .; clone_size: once; j_call: TRBJ2-7; cdr3_aa: CAISPTRDNSYEQYF; cdr3_nt: TGTGCCATCAGTCCGACACGGGACAACTCCTACGAGCAGTACTTC
v_call: TRBV7-9; d_call: .; clone_size: .; j_call: TRBJ1-2; cdr3_aa: CASSLASGADYGYTF; cdr3_nt: TGTGCCAGCAGCTTAGCGTCAGGGGCAGACTATGGCTACACCTTC
v_call: TRBV6-1; d_call: TRBD1; clone_size: .; j_call: TRBJ2-7; cdr3_aa: CASIPTLGTGYEQYF; cdr3_nt: TGTGCCAGCATTCCTACCCTTGGGACAGGCTACGAGCAGTACTTC
v_call: TRBV5-4; d_call: .; clone_size: .; j_call: TRBJ2-5; cdr3_aa: CASSTNRVMGETQYF; cdr3_nt: TGTGCCAGCAGCACAAACAGGGTGATGGGAGAGACCCAGTACTTC
v_call: TRBV7-8; d_call: TRBD1; clone_size: few; j_call: TRBJ2-6; cdr3_aa: CASSLGMGRGHPAGANVLTF; cdr3_nt: TGTGCCAGCAGCTTGGGTATGGGCAGGGGGCACCCTGCTGGGGCCAACGTCCTGACTTTC
v_call: TRBV30; d_call: TRBD1; clone_size: few; j_call: TRBJ1-3; cdr3_aa: CAWSRQGVGNTIYF; cdr3_nt: TGTGCCTGGAGTAGGCAGGGGGTAGGAAACACCATATATTTT
v_call: TRBV13; d_call: TRBD2; clone_size: .; j_call: TRBJ2-1; cdr3_aa: CASSLDASGGNYNEQFF; cdr3_nt: TGTGCCAGCAGCTTAGATGCTAGCGGGGGGAACTACAATGAGCAGTTCTTC